This T cell receptor beta chain comes out of a study of T cell responses to AZD1222 COVID-19 vaccine. Study information: The study pooled second doses at about 4 or about 12 weeks.

As concerns this clone: The target antigen is unknown.

Findings and caveats of the study: Most donors were white British, females outnumbered males, and clonal diversity was possibly underestimated. There were vaccine-associated CD4 TCRs across spike, dominant at 160-218 and 743-854.

Germline lookup yields CDR1 GTSNPN and CDR2 SVGIG (reference sequence). V lost 8 bases, J lost 2 bases, and 8 bases stayed unmatched. The CDR3 runs to 14 residues. Repertoires were generated with immunoSEQ multiplex PCR, while TCRdb's copy carries only in-frame clones and drops some. Of about 150,000 clones listed, about nine tenths are singletons. The chain combines TRBV30 with TRBJ2-7, with 11 bases lining up with TRBD1. The source is an adult in good health. Specimen: peripheral blood, collected on day 0 of AZD1222 vaccination. The CDR3 sequence is CARGGTGGTYEQYF. In nucleotides, the CDR3 is TGTGCCCGAGGGGGGACAGGGGGTACCTACGAGCAGTACTTC.